One sample yielded the 27 T cell receptor beta chains listed below, sequenced in a study of cytomegalovirus exposure and HLA in healthy donors. Use of 60 Vbeta and 13 Jbeta primers characterized the PCR. Sequenced by immunoSEQ multiplex PCR; TCRdb stores in-frame clones only, minus some. The profile shows 220,000 or so clones, roughly 80% of them singletons. Sequencing input: PBMCs. These TCRs come from a man between 45 and 60 years old in good health and CMV-seronegative.

This chain joins TRBV5-1 and TRBJ1-3, with 8 bases lining up with TRBD1. The V gene end was trimmed by 4 bases and the J gene end by 0 bases; junction bases not matched to a gene: 9. In germline, CDR1 is SGHRS, CDR2 YFSETQ. The CDR3 is 17 amino acids. The CDR3 protein is CASSRAGGSLSGNTIYF. CDR3 DNA: TGCGCCAGCAGCCGGGCAGGGGGCTCCCTCTCTGGAAACACCATATATTTT.

The J gene is TRBJ1-1, the V gene TRBV15; D call uncertain. V shed 0 bases and J shed 5 bases, with 10 bases lying between them. The CDR3 loop spans 14 amino acids. Germline V CDR1 and CDR2: LNHNV, YYDKDF (reference sequence). The CDR3 DNA follows: TGTGCCACCAGCAGAGATCTAAGAGTAACTGAAGCTTTCTTT. This codes for CATSRDLRVTEAFF.

This chain uses TRBV14 with TRBJ1-3; D unresolved. Trimming took 1 base from V and 7 from J, leaving 11 bases between them. This CDR3 spans 14 amino acids. Germline assignment: CDR1 SGHDN and CDR2 FVKESK. This CDR3 is CASSQGTPANTIYF. The CDR3 DNA is TGTGCCAGCAGCCAAGGGACTCCGGCGAACACCATATATTTT.

This clone came up a few times. This chain joins TRBV5-5 and TRBJ2-1, with 10 bases aligning to TRBD2. V shed 2 bases and J 8 bases; nucleotides not matched to a gene: 4. The CDR3 contains 14 residues. Germline V gene data show CDR1 as SGHKS and CDR2 as YYEKEE (reference sequence). The CDR3 DNA is TGTGCCAGCAGCTTAGCGGGAGGGCTTTATGAGCAGTTCTTC. Protein product: CASSLAGGLYEQFF.

The chain joins TRBV27 to TRBJ1-5, with D maybe TRBD1 (5 bases). The CDR3 totals 15 residues. Trimming shortened V by 3 bases and J by 1 base, and 10 bases separated the two germline ends. The germline V gene has CDR1 MNHEY and CDR2 SMNVEV (reference sequence). The DNA of the CDR3 is TGTGCCAGCAGTTTTCTGGGGGGAAGCAATCAGCCCCAGCATTTT. Translation: CASSFLGGSNQPQHF.

This clone appeared a single time. The J gene is TRBJ2-2, the V gene TRBV2, with a weak D call TRBD1 (6 bases). CDR1 and CDR2 from the germline V gene are SNHLY and FYNNEI. The CDR3 extends over 14 amino acids. V was shortened by 1 base and J by 5 bases, with 8 bases between the two germline ends. The CDR3 DNA reads TGTGCCAGCAGTGAAGACAGGGCGACCGGGGAGCTGTTTTTT. Encoded protein: CASSEDRATGELFF.

The rearrangement joins TRBV28 to TRBJ1-2, with 12 nucleotides matching TRBD1. Germline CDR1 and CDR2: MDHEN and SYDVKM. The V segment lost 8 bases and the J segment 5 bases; nucleotides outside the gene matches: 9. The CDR3 has 15 residues. CDR3 sequence: CASGTGGAIWYGYTF. CDR3 coding DNA: TGTGCCAGCGGGACAGGGGGCGCGATTTGGTATGGCTACACCTTC.

The gene calls are TRBV28 and TRBJ2-3, with TRBD2 matching 9 bases. The CDR3 has 15 amino acids. V was clipped by 0 bases and J by 3 bases; unmatched bases: 1. CDR1 is MDHEN and CDR2 is SYDVKM in the germline V gene. The CDR3, as DNA: TGTGCCAGCAGTTTATGGACTAGCGGTACAGATACGCAGTATTTT. It encodes CASSLWTSGTDTQYF. The full variable domain, its missing parts supplied by reference TRBV28 and TRBJ2-3, is DVKVTQSSRYLVKRTGEKVFLECVQDMDHENMFWYRQDPGLGLRLIYFSYDVKMKEKGDIPEGYSVSREKKERFSLILESASTNQTSMYLCASSLWTSGTDTQYFGPGTRLTVL.

The chain couples TRBV6-4 to TRBJ1-3; D remains ambiguous. The CDR3 length is 12 residues. Germline V gene data show CDR1 as MRHNA and CDR2 as SNTAGT. V gave up 5 bases and J gave up 6 bases, with 8 bases separating them. The CDR3 loop reads CASSLSQNTIYF. The CDR3 nucleotides read TGTGCCAGCAGTCTAAGCCAAAACACCATATATTTT.

This chain links TRBV28 with TRBJ1-5; 9 bases fit TRBD1. Trimming removed 7 bases from V and 4 bases from J; junction bases left unmatched: 8. The CDR3 has 15 amino acids. Germline lookup yields CDR1 MDHEN and CDR2 SYDVKM. In DNA form, the CDR3 reads TGTGCCAGCACCGGGACAGGGACCATGAATCAGCCCCAGCATTTT. This codes for CASTGTGTMNQPQHF.

The rearrangement links TRBV5-1 to TRBJ2-2; 9 bases are shared with TRBD1. CDR1 and CDR2 (germline): SGHRS, YFSETQ. After removal of 3 bases from V and 6 bases from J, the junction contained 6 bases not matched to a gene. The CDR3 totals 15 residues. The CDR3 region is CASSWGQGGAGELFF. CDR3 in DNA: TGCGCCAGCAGCTGGGGACAGGGAGGAGCCGGGGAGCTGTTTTTT.

V is TRBV11-3 and J is TRBJ2-5; 14 nucleotides align to TRBD2. The CDR3 has 17 amino acids. Germline lookup yields CDR1 SGHNT and CDR2 YENEEA. V lost 5 bases, J lost 6 bases, and 11 bases stayed unmatched. As DNA, the CDR3 is TGTGCCAGCAGCCCTCCCAGGGGACTAGCGGGAGTACAGACCCAGTACTTC. Translated, it gives CASSPPRGLAGVQTQYF.

The chain joins TRBV27 to TRBJ2-3; no definite D call. CDR3 length: 16 residues. Trimming shortened V by 0 bases and J by 2 bases, and 12 bases separated the two germline ends. CDR1 MNHEY and CDR2 SMNVEV come from the germline V gene (reference sequence). The CDR3 DNA reads as TGTGCCAGCAGTTTATCCCACACCCAGGTCACAGATACGCAGTATTTT. This translates into CASSLSHTQVTDTQYF.

A few counts support this clone. This specimen includes other DNA sequences encoding the same CDR3. This chain links TRBV6-6 with TRBJ1-2; 7 bases map to TRBD1. Trimming removed 6 bases from V and 2 bases from J; junction bases left unmatched: 3. The CDR3 runs to 13 residues. Per germline, CDR1 MNHNY and CDR2 SVGAGI (reference sequence). The CDR3 DNA sequence: TGTGCCAGCAGCCCGGGACAGAACTATGGCTACACCTTC. Protein sequence: CASSPGQNYGYTF.

The V gene is TRBV4-2, the J gene TRBJ2-6; TRBD1 is a possible D gene (6 bases). The V gene lost 5 bases and the J gene lost 2 bases, with 10 bases spanning the gap. The CDR3 is 15 amino acids. CDR1 is LGHNA and CDR2 is YNFKEQ in the germline V gene. The CDR3 protein is CASSDRTAGANVLTF. The CDR3 nucleotides are TGTGCCAGCAGCGATCGGACAGCTGGGGCCAACGTCCTGACTTTC.

The gene calls are TRBV2 and TRBJ1-1; maybe TRBD1 (5 bases). Germline CDR1 and CDR2: SNHLY and FYNNEI. With 4 bases removed from V and 5 bases from J, the gap between germline ends came to 8 bases. This CDR3 comprises 12 residues. The CDR3 protein is CASSGRVTEAFF. The DNA for the CDR3 is TGTGCCAGCAGTGGCAGGGTAACTGAAGCTTTCTTT.

The V and J genes are TRBV7-9 and TRBJ2-1; 12 positions agree with TRBD2. The length of the CDR3 is 18 residues. J was trimmed by 0 bases and V by 11 bases; bases with no gene match: 14. Germline V gives CDR1 SEHNR, CDR2 FQNEAQ (reference sequence). This CDR3 is CAGPGTSGCPDSYNEQFF. The DNA of the CDR3 is TGTGCCGGGCCGGGGACTAGCGGGTGCCCAGACTCCTACAATGAGCAGTTCTTC. Together with reference TRBV7-9 and TRBJ2-1, the CDR3 gives the full variable domain: DTGVSQNPRHKITKRGQNVTFRCDPISEHNRLYWYRQTLGQGPEFLTYFQNEAQLEKSRLLSDRFSAERPKGSFSTLEIQRTEQGDSAMYLCAGPGTSGCPDSYNEQFFGPGTRLTVL.

This rearrangement joins TRBV12-5 to TRBJ2-7; 7 bases match TRBD1. The germline V gene has CDR1 LGHNT and CDR2 FRNRAP. V lost 5 bases, J lost 3 bases, and 7 bases stayed unmatched. This CDR3 comprises 14 residues. CDR3 in amino acids: CASGRQGLGYEQYF. CDR3 nucleotides: TGTGCTAGTGGTCGACAGGGTCTAGGCTACGAGCAGTACTTC.

CDR3 in DNA: TGTGCCAGCAGTCCCCCCCAGGTGATCACAGATACGCAGTATTTT. As protein: CASSPPQVITDTQYF. The V and J genes are TRBV28 and TRBJ2-3; D is unclear. Trimming took off 5 bases at V and 2 bases at J, with 14 bases between the two ends. In germline, CDR1 is MDHEN, CDR2 SYDVKM. The length of the CDR3 is 15 residues.

This clone is a singleton in its sample. This chain connects TRBV10-2 to TRBJ2-5; D gene unclear. This CDR3 contains 12 residues. The V and J ends lost 8 bases and 1 base respectively, with 8 bases between them. Per the germline V gene, CDR1 is WSHSY and CDR2 is SAAADI. CDR3 sequence: CASSGLQETQYF. The DNA for the CDR3 is TGCGCCAGCTCAGGTCTCCAAGAGACCCAGTACTTC.

This sequence joins TRBV6-5 and TRBJ1-5; 9 bases align to TRBD1. The length of the CDR3 is 15 residues. CDR1 and CDR2 (germline): MNHEY, SVGAGI. Trimming cost V 6 bases and J 5 bases; bases outside gene matches: 8. CDR3 in amino acids: CASRTTGGTHQPQHF. CDR3 bases: TGTGCCAGCAGAACGACAGGGGGGACTCATCAGCCCCAGCATTTT.

The chain has TRBV23-1 and TRBJ2-6; 9 bases fit TRBD1. TRBV23-1 is sorted into the ORF group, with uncertain function. The CDR3 runs to 19 residues. J lost 0 bases, V lost 7 bases, and 13 bases had no gene match. The CDR3 DNA sequence: TGCGCCAGCACTGTCCCCCGGGACAGGGTCTACTCTGGGGCCAACGTCCTGACTTTC. It yields the protein CASTVPRDRVYSGANVLTF.

This clone was recorded a few times. The rearrangement links TRBV20-1 to TRBJ1-1; D not certain. The length of the CDR3 is 11 residues. The V gene lost 5 bases and the J gene lost 4 bases, with 8 bases spanning the gap. Germline V lookup: CDR1 DFQATT, CDR2 SNEGSKA (reference sequence). This CDR3 is CSAYQATEAFF. CDR3 nucleotides: TGCAGTGCTTATCAGGCCACTGAAGCTTTCTTT.

The V and J genes are TRBV7-7 and TRBJ2-7; 8 bases are shared with TRBD1. Germline CDR1 reads SSHAT; CDR2 reads FNYEAQ (reference sequence). The CDR3 is made up of 15 amino acids. The ends lost 0 bases at V and 9 bases at J; junction bases unmatched: 10. The CDR3 loop reads CASSLASGQGSTQYF. Here the CDR3 DNA reads TGTGCCAGCAGCTTAGCGTCCGGACAGGGAAGTACGCAGTACTTC. The full variable domain, rest sourced from reference TRBV7-7 and TRBJ2-7, is GAGVSQSPRYKVTKRGQDVTLRCDPISSHATLYWYQQALGQGPEFLTYFNYEAQPDKSGLPSDRFSAERPEGSISTLTIQRTEQRDSAMYRCASSLASGQGSTQYFGPGTRLTVT.

This clone was detected only a few times. The rearrangement links TRBV6-5 to TRBJ1-1, with unresolved D. V lost 5 bases and J 10 bases, leaving 17 bases between the germline ends. The CDR3 is 13 residues long. Germline V lookup: CDR1 MNHEY, CDR2 SVGAGI. The CDR3 protein is CASSRTGPGGAFF. DNA for the CDR3: TGTGCCAGCAGTCGGACCGGTCCCGGAGGAGCTTTCTTT.

This sequence joins TRBV4-1 and TRBJ2-5, with TRBD2 matching over 7 bases. This CDR3 contains 15 residues. Germline V gene sequence: CDR1 MGHRA, CDR2 YSYEKL. Trimming removed 3 bases from V and 11 bases from J; junction bases left unmatched: 15. DNA for the CDR3: TGCGCCAGCAGCCAGCCGGGACTAACTTTCTATGAGCAGTACTTC. It codes for CASSQPGLTFYEQYF.

There are a few counts of this clone. The chain uses TRBV2 and TRBJ2-7; 8 nucleotides align to TRBD2. The germline V gene has CDR1 SNHLY and CDR2 FYNNEI. This CDR3 has 12 amino acids. Trimming at V came to 6 bases and at J to 9 bases, leaving 7 bases not matched to a gene. The CDR3 nucleotides read TGTGCCAGCAGCGGGGGGGCGGGCTGGCAGTACTTC. This codes for CASSGGAGWQYF. The whole variable domain, filled in from reference TRBV2 and TRBJ2-7, reads EPEVTQTPSHQVTQMGQEVILRCVPISNHLYFYWYRQILGQKVEFLVSFYNNEISEKSEIFDDQFSVERPDGSNFTLKIRSTKLEDSAMYFCASSGGAGWQYFGPGTRLTVT.